Listed below are T cell receptor beta chains from one sample, sequenced in a study of shared clonotypes between healthy human individuals. Here immunoSEQ multiplex PCR was the method, and the copy in TCRdb shows in-frame clones only, minus some. Seen here are a few million clones, over 85% observed once, and the top ten hold about 0.39%. Source material: naive CD4+ T cells from PBMCs. All receptors derive from a young man in good health. Some clones in this sample may be carry-over from other donors' samples. Both conserved end residues are part of each CDR3. D genes are given only for firm matches. Clone size is stated in some rows and not others, as once, few, many or a class when expanded.

v_gene	d_gene	j_gene	abundance	CDR3nt	CDR3aa
TRBV4-2	NA	TRBJ1-5	NA	TGTGCCAGCAGCCAAGGGACCGCAAATAGCCAGCCCCAGCATTTT	CASSQGTANSQPQHF
TRBV7-2	NA	TRBJ2-3	NA	TGTGCCAGCAGCGTAGGAGCAGATACGCAGTATTTT	CASSVGADTQYF
TRBV18	TRBD1	TRBJ2-6	NA	TGTGCCAGCTCACCAGAGGACAGGCTGGCTGGGGCCAACGTCCTGACTTTC	CASSPEDRLAGANVLTF
TRBV7-6	NA	TRBJ2-1	NA	TGTGCCAGCAGCGGCACGGGGGAATACAATGAGCAGTTCTTC	CASSGTGEYNEQFF
TRBV2	NA	TRBJ2-7	NA	TGTGCCAGCAGTGATTTGAGGGGACGGAACGAGCAGTACTTC	CASSDLRGRNEQYF
TRBV7-5	NA	TRBJ2-7	NA	TGTGTCAGAAATCCGAGGACCGGGACCTACGAGCAGTACTTC	CVRNPRTGTYEQYF
TRBV18	NA	TRBJ1-1	NA	TGTGCCAGCTCACCGTCGGTGCCTCCTGAAGCTTTCTTT	CASSPSVPPEAFF
TRBV5-1	NA	TRBJ2-5	NA	TGCGCCAGCAGCTTGGAGCCGCAGGGAGGACTGTTCAGGGAGACCCAGTACTTC	CASSLEPQGGLFRETQYF
TRBV6-1	NA	TRBJ2-1	NA	TGTGCCAGCAGTGAAGGTAGGGGGTCCTACAATGAGCAGTTCTTC	CASSEGRGSYNEQFF
TRBV11-1	TRBD2	TRBJ2-4	NA	TGTGCCAGCAGCCTCGGACTAGCGGGAGGGCTGGGCATTCAGTACTTC	CASSLGLAGGLGIQYF
TRBV4-1	NA	TRBJ1-2	NA	TGCGCCAGCAGCCAAGGGACAGCTAACTATGGCTACACCTTC	CASSQGTANYGYTF
TRBV28	NA	TRBJ1-2	NA	TGTGCCAGCAGCCGTACAGGGAACTATGGCTACACCTTC	CASSRTGNYGYTF
TRBV18	NA	TRBJ2-5	NA	TGTGCCAGCTCGTCGGGACGCGCCCCAGAGACCCAGTACTTC	CASSSGRAPETQYF
TRBV2	NA	TRBJ2-7	NA	TGTGCCAGCAGTGTACTCGCCTACGAGCAGTACTTC	CASSVLAYEQYF
TRBV28	NA	TRBJ2-7	NA	TGTGCCAGCACGTTGAGGTCGACGGAACTACGGTGGCAGTACTTC	CASTLRSTELRWQYF
TRBV25-1	NA	TRBJ2-1	NA	TGTGCCAGCACCCCATCCCGACAATCCTACAATGAGCAGTTCTTC	CASTPSRQSYNEQFF
TRBV7-2	NA	TRBJ2-6	NA	TGTGCCAGCAGCACTGGGACCGTTGCCTCTGGGGCCAACGTCCTGACTTTC	CASSTGTVASGANVLTF
TRBV5-1	NA	TRBJ1-2	NA	TGCGCCAGCAGCCTACGGACGGCCCCAGCTAACTATGGCTACACCTTC	CASSLRTAPANYGYTF
TRBV28	NA	TRBJ2-5	NA	TGTGCCAGCACCCCCGGCGGCTACCCTGAGACCCAGTACTTC	CASTPGGYPETQYF
TRBV2	NA	TRBJ2-7	few	TGTGCCAGCAGCCCCGTCACCTACGAGCAGTACTTC	CASSPVTYEQYF
TRBV5-6	NA	TRBJ2-5	NA	TGTGCCAGCTACGGTGGAGGGACCCCGCCAGAGACCCAGTACTTC	CASYGGGTPPETQYF
TRBV28	NA	TRBJ1-1	NA	TGTGCCAGCAGTTCAAACCTAAGAAACACTGAAGCTTTCTTT	CASSSNLRNTEAFF
TRBV27	NA	TRBJ2-7	NA	TGTGCCAGCAGTCCCGACAGCCGGGGGATTTCCTACGAGCAGTACTTC	CASSPDSRGISYEQYF
TRBV5-6	NA	TRBJ1-2	NA	TGTGCCAGCAGGGGAAGGAACTATGGCTACACCTTC	CASRGRNYGYTF
TRBV28	TRBD1	TRBJ2-7	NA	TGTGCCAGCAGTCTACCCGGGACAGGGGGTTCCTACGAGCAGTACTTC	CASSLPGTGGSYEQYF
TRBV6-1	NA	TRBJ1-2	NA	TGTGCCAGCAGTGAGAGGGGGGTATATGGCTACACCTTC	CASSERGVYGYTF
TRBV5-1	TRBD2	TRBJ2-7	NA	TGCGCCAGCAGCCCACAACTAGCGTCCTACGAGCAGTACTTC	CASSPQLASYEQYF
TRBV4-3	TRBD2	TRBJ2-1	NA	TGCGCCAGCAGCCAATCTAGCGGGCAACAATACAATGAGCAGTTCTTC	CASSQSSGQQYNEQFF
TRBV7-2	NA	TRBJ1-4	NA	TGTGCCAGCAGCCCATCCAGGAGGACGGAAAAACTGTTTTTT	CASSPSRRTEKLFF
TRBV2	NA	TRBJ2-7	NA	TGTGCCAGCAGTGGGTCGGACCTCGGGTCATACGAGCAGTACTTC	CASSGSDLGSYEQYF
TRBV4-3	NA	TRBJ2-7	NA	TGCGCCAGCAGCCAAGAGGTGGGCAGGAGCTCCTACGAGCAGTACTTC	CASSQEVGRSSYEQYF
TRBV15	TRBD2	TRBJ2-5	once	TGTGCCACCAGCAGAGATCTTCGGATGGCTAGCGGCCAAGAGACCCAGTACTTC	CATSRDLRMASGQETQYF
TRBV4-1	TRBD1	TRBJ1-5	once	TGCGCCAGCAGCCAGATCGACAGGGGCGGCGGCAATCAGCCCCAGCATTTT	CASSQIDRGGGNQPQHF
TRBV11-2	TRBD1	TRBJ1-2	NA	TGTGCCAGCAGCTCCCCTAGGGGTACAGGGGGCGATCATGGCTACACCTTC	CASSSPRGTGGDHGYTF
TRBV7-9	NA	TRBJ1-1	few	TGTGCCAGCAGCTTGCGAGGGCGTCGCGAAGCTTTCTTT	CASSLRGRREAFF
TRBV5-1	NA	TRBJ1-1	NA	TGCGCCAGCAGCTTGGGGTCGGCCATCATTGGGGGTGAAGCTTTCTTT	CASSLGSAIIGGEAFF
TRBV7-3	NA	TRBJ2-1	NA	TGTGCCAGCAGCTTAAACCCCCCAGGGACCTACAATGAGCAGTTCTTC	CASSLNPPGTYNEQFF
TRBV30	NA	TRBJ2-2	NA	TGTGCCTGCCATGGACAGACGAACACCGGGGAGCTGTTTTTT	CACHGQTNTGELFF
TRBV5-1	TRBD1	TRBJ1-2	NA	TGCGCCAGCAGCCCCTGGTTAGGGGGCGAAGGCTACACCTTC	CASSPWLGGEGYTF
TRBV7-2	NA	TRBJ1-2	NA	TGTGCCAGCAGCCCAGGAGGTAGGGAAAGCTATGGCTACACCTTC	CASSPGGRESYGYTF
TRBV2	NA	TRBJ2-3	NA	TGTGCCAGCAGTTTGCAGGGGAGGTTGCTGGCAGATACGCAGTATTTT	CASSLQGRLLADTQYF
TRBV18	NA	TRBJ1-2	NA	TGTGCCAGCTCTCCTCAGGATGCACACGACTATGGCTACACCTTC	CASSPQDAHDYGYTF
TRBV10-3	NA	TRBJ2-7	NA	TGTGCCATCAGTGAGTCATGGGGGGGCGAGTACTTC	CAISESWGGEYF
TRBV6-5	TRBD2	TRBJ2-1	NA	TGTGCCAGCAGGATAACTAGCGGGAGGGCCCAGCAGTTCTTC	CASRITSGRAQQFF
TRBV5-4	NA	TRBJ1-4	NA	TGTGCCAGCAGCTCCGACAGGTCAGGTGAAAAACTGTTTTTT	CASSSDRSGEKLFF
TRBV5-5	NA	TRBJ1-5	NA	TGTGCCAGCAGCCAAAGGTCGGCTCAGCCCCAGCATTTT	CASSQRSAQPQHF
TRBV28	NA	TRBJ1-4	NA	TGTGCCAGCAAACTCGGGACATGGAATGAAAAACTGTTTTTT	CASKLGTWNEKLFF
TRBV5-1	NA	TRBJ1-2	NA	TGCGCCAGCAGCTTGGGAGAGGTCTATGGCTACACCTTC	CASSLGEVYGYTF
TRBV29-1	NA	TRBJ2-3	NA	TGCAGCGTGTACAGGGTTCGGGATACGCAGTATTTT	CSVYRVRDTQYF
TRBV4-2	TRBD2	TRBJ2-3	NA	TGTGCCAGCAGCCAAGATGGGCAAGCGGGGGCAGATACGCAGTATTTT	CASSQDGQAGADTQYF
TRBV2	NA	TRBJ1-2	NA	TGTGCCAGCAGTGTTCTTGAGGTTGACTATGGCTACACCTTC	CASSVLEVDYGYTF
TRBV28	NA	TRBJ1-5	NA	TGTGCCACCTACGCGGTCCGTGGCAATCAGCCCCAGCATTTT	CATYAVRGNQPQHF